This entry concerns a single T cell receptor beta chain. Using immunoSEQ multiplex PCR, the repertoire was profiled, and TCRdb retains in-frame clones only, with some absent. Of about 1 million clones listed, around 74% are singletons. These data belong to a study of shared clonotypes between healthy human individuals. The specimen was memory CD4+ T cells sorted from blood. Specified subset: CD45RA-negative fraction. This receptor was taken from a man aged 18 to 35 in good health.

The CDR3 reads CASSMRMDRKNTEAFF. In DNA form, the CDR3 reads TGTGCCAGTAGTATGCGGATGGACAGGAAGAACACTGAAGCTTTCTTT. This chain links TRBV19 with TRBJ1-1, with TRBD1 identical over 7 bases. Germline CDR1 LNHDA, CDR2 SQIVND (reference sequence). This CDR3 is built from 16 residues. V trimming: 3 bases; J trimming: 1 base; junction bases outside the gene matches: 8.